The clone carrying this T cell receptor beta chain showed up just once. Generated by immunoSEQ multiplex PCR, the TCRdb table keeps only in-frame clones and is missing some. The sample yields under 140,000 clones, 75% to 80% seen once. CDR1 and CDR2 (germline): SGHRS, YFSETQ. This CDR3 is 16 amino acids long. V was trimmed by 3 bases and J by 5 bases, leaving 20 bases between them. These data originate in a study of blood T cell repertoires in COVID-19. Study summary: The cDNA or gDNA used as material had been derived from T cells, B-cell-depleted T cells, or PBMCs.

This clonotype was sampled from a woman of 80 years or more with active or convalescent COVID-19. J is TRBJ2-5 and V is TRBV5-1; possibly TRBD1 for D (6 bases). The specimen was peripheral blood. The CDR3 sequence is CASSSWDTVGDETQYF. CDR3 nucleotides: TGCGCCAGCAGCTCCTGGGACACAGTAGGGGACGAGACCCAGTACTTC.